This TCR beta chain stems from a study of blood T cells in healthy people across ages (dated by TCRdb to the mid-2010s). Concerning the study at large: Template switching captured roughly one uniquely barcoded TCR beta cDNA molecule per two T cells in model experiments. Using deep sequencing normalized with unique cDNA molecular identifiers, the study measured how TCR beta repertoire diversity changes with age. Four age groups were formed from the donors: young (average about 17 years), middle-aged (less than 40), aged (approximately 60) and long-lived (approximately 78). Donors of different ages were randomly distributed across sequencing lanes to avoid experimental bias. For two donors (one aged 18 to 29 and one aged 80 or older), the study analyzed two additional independent replicas of 1 million unique cDNA reads from the same blood draw. Points the paper makes about the study in general: Donor CMV infection status was unknown, potentially confounding age-related changes in expanded clonotypes. The percentage of naive T cells measured by flow cytometry correlated strongly with observed TCR beta diversity. As age increased, observed TCR beta diversity per million T cells dropped in a roughly linear way, and a significant reduction was already evident by age 40. Because profiling used bulk unsorted PBMCs, naive and antigen-experienced compartments could not be compared conclusively. Estimates of total diversity based on one million sequenced T cells were regarded as lower bounds and as underestimates. Compared with the aged group, the long-lived group had more naive CD4+ T cells, fewer expanded clones and increased TCR diversity, suggesting age selection.

The method behind the library was 5' RACE. Sequencing took place on an Illumina HiSeq 2500. A second about 7 to 12 cycle PCR used a sample-barcoded 5' primer and a J-beta primer mix. Each TCR beta cDNA molecule received a unique molecular identifier from a template-switch 5' adaptor carrying 12 random nucleotides. Each sample yielded at least 3 million CDR3-containing paired-end reads. All of the RNA was converted into first-strand cDNA using the Mint cDNA synthesis kit, with a TRBC-specific oligonucleotide serving as the primer. All cDNA was treated with uracil-DNA glycosylase and then went through a first 18-cycle PCR with the universal primers M1SS and BC2_uni_R. The authors' analysis ran thus. Normalization of each sample was performed by random selection of 1 million high-quality reads, each carrying a distinct molecular identifier. Reads sharing molecular identifiers were discarded rather than binned into consensus sequences. MiTCR, run with a Q25 quality threshold and the strictest error-elimination algorithm, handled CDR3 identification, clonotype clustering and error correction. A nonparametric unseen species model with Euler transformation was used to estimate a lower bound on total TCR beta diversity. TCRdb redid the processing of the public reads, applying fastp at Q25 and MiXCR, and retained in-frame beta chains. Rows matching on CDR3 protein sequence are summarized as one entry with the most common DNA and genes. These V and J calls derive from TCRdb rather than the authors' analysis. The sample includes 920,000 or so distinct CDR3 sequences, with 45% observed a single time. The top ten hold approximately 17% of the sample.

This clonotype was counted a few times. No cognate antigen has been identified for it. No much larger clone exists at a distance of one base, and base qualities are not known. Systemically healthy Caucasian individuals from Russia, 39 in total and aged roughly 6 to 100 years, were included as donors. Each donor gave ten milliliters of peripheral blood, drawn into EDTA-treated Vacutainer tubes. Ficoll-Paque density-gradient centrifugation was used to isolate PBMCs, with at least 7 million per sample. Total RNA, at least 5.5 micrograms per sample, was extracted from PBMCs with Trizol reagent. The percentages of naive CD45RAhigh/CD27high T cells were determined by flow cytometry on a PBMC aliquot from every donor. V lost 3 bases and J lost 5 bases, and the count of bases not matched to a germline gene is 6. Its CDR3 holds 14 amino acids, cysteine through phenylalanine. The DNA shown is the 42-base CDR3, in frame from base 1. Reading the germline V gene (reference sequence) gives CDR1 MNHEY and CDR2 SMNVEV.

This chain joins TRBV27 to TRBJ1-1; 7 junctional bases match TRBD1. This sequence originates from an older woman in good health. Sequencing was carried out using blood. The CDR3 region reads CASSFDPGGTEAFF. At the DNA level, the sequence is TGTGCCAGCAGTTTTGATCCAGGGGGGACTGAAGCTTTCTTT.